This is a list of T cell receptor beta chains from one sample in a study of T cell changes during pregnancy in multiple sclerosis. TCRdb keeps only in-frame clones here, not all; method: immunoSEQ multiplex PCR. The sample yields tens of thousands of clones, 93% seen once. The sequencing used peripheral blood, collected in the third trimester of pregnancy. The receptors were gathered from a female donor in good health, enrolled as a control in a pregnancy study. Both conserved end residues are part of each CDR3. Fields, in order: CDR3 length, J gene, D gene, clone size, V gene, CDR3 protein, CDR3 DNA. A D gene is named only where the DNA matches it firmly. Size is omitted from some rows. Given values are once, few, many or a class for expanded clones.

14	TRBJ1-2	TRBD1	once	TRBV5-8	CASTRGQEGYGYTF	TGTGCCAGCACAAGAGGACAGGAGGGGTATGGCTACACCTTC
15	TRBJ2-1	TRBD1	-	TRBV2	CASSEGWTGDNEQFF	TGTGCCAGCAGTGAAGGTTGGACAGGGGACAATGAGCAGTTCTTC
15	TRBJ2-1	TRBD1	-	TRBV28	CASSLGDRATNEQFF	TGTGCCAGTTCCTTAGGGGACAGGGCCACCAATGAGCAGTTCTTC
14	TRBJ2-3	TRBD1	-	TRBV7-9	CASTRTGSTDTQYF	TGTGCCAGCACCCGGACAGGTAGCACAGATACGCAGTATTTT
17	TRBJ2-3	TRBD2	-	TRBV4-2	CASSQDGVAGEEDTQYF	TGTGCCAGCAGCCAAGATGGGGTAGCGGGAGAAGAAGATACGCAGTATTTT
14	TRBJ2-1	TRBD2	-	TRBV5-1	CASSSAGGYNEQFF	TGCGCCAGCAGCTCAGCGGGAGGGTACAATGAGCAGTTCTTC
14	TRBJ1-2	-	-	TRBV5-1	CASSLGAPRDGYTF	TGCGCCAGCAGCTTGGGCGCCCCGAGGGATGGCTACACCTTC
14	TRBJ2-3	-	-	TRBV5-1	CASSLAGGSPTQYF	TGCGCCAGCAGCTTGGCCGGGGGATCGCCCACGCAGTATTTT
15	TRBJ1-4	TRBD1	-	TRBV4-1	CASSLTTGDYEKLFF	TGCGCCAGCAGCTTAACGACAGGGGATTATGAAAAACTGTTTTTT
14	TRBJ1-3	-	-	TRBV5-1	CASSLQSSGNTIYF	TGCGCCAGCAGCTTACAGAGCTCTGGAAACACCATATATTTT
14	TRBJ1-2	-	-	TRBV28	CASIPAGKSNGYTF	TGTGCCAGCATCCCCGCCGGGAAAAGTAATGGCTACACCTTC
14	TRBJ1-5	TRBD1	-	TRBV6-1	CATRQGRGNQPQHF	TGTGCCACCCGACAGGGTCGGGGCAATCAGCCCCAGCATTTT
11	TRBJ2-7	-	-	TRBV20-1	CSARDADEQYF	TGCAGTGCTAGAGACGCGGACGAGCAGTACTTC
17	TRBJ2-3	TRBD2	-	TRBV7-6	CASSLAGLAGLYHTQYF	TGTGCCAGCAGCTTAGCGGGCCTAGCGGGATTGTACCATACGCAGTATTTT
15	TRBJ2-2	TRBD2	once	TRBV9	CASSVQGGSMRELFF	TGTGCCAGCAGCGTACAGGGCGGGAGTATGCGGGAGCTGTTTTTT
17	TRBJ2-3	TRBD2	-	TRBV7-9	CASSLVPAGGFPDTQYF	TGTGCCAGCAGCTTAGTGCCAGCGGGAGGGTTCCCAGATACGCAGTATTTT
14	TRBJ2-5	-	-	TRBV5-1	CASSLQRESETQYF	TGCGCCAGCAGCTTGCAAAGGGAGTCAGAGACCCAGTACTTC